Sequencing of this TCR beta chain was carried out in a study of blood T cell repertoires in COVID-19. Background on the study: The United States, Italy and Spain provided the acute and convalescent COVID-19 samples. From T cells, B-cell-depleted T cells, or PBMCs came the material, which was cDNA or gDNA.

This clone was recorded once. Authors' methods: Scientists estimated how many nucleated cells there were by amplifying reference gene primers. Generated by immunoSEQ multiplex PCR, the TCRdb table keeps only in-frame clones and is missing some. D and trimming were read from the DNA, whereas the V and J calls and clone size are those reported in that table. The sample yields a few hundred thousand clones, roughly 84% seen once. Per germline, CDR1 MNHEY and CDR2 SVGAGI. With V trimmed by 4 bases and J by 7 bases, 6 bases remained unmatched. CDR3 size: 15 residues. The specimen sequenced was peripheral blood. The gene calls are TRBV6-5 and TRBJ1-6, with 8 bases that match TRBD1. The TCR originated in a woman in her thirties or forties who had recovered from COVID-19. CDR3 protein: CASSSTGGSNSPLHF. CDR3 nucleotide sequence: TGTGCCAGCAGTTCAACAGGGGGTTCAAATTCACCCCTCCACTTT.